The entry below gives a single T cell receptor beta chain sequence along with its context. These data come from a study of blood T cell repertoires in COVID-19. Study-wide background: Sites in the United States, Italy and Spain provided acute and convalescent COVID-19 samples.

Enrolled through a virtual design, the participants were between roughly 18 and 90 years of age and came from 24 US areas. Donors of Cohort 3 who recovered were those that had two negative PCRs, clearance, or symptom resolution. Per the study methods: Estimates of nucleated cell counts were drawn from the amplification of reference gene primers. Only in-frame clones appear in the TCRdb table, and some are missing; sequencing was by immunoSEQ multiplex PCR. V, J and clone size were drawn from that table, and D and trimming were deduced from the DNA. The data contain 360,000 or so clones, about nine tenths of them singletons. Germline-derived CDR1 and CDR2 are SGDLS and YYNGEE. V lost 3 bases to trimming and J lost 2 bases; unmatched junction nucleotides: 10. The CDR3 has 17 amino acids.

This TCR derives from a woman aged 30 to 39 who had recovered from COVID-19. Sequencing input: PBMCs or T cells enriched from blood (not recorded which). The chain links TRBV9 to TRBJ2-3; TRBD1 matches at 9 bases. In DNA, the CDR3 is TGTGCCAGCAGCGAGGGTGCGACAGGGGGATTCACAGATACGCAGTATTTT. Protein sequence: CASSEGATGGFTDTQYF. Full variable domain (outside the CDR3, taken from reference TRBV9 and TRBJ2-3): DSGVTQTPKHLITATGQRVTLRCSPRSGDLSVYWYQQSLDQGLQFLIQYYNGEERAKGNILERFSAQQFPDLHSELNLSSLELGDSALYFCASSEGATGGFTDTQYFGPGTRLTVL.